This T cell receptor beta chain was identified during a study of blood T cell repertoires in COVID-19. From germline, CDR1 is SGHAT and CDR2 FQNNGV. The V gene lost 5 bases and the J gene lost 7 bases, with 9 bases spanning the gap. This CDR3 region has 13 residues. The assay was immunoSEQ multiplex PCR, and TCRdb's table has in-frame clones only and misses some. Of around 250,000 clones in the sample, roughly 90% were seen once. The source of this sequence is a man aged 35-49 years who had been exposed to COVID-19. Material: PBMCs or T cells enriched from blood (not recorded which). The rearrangement joins TRBV11-2 to TRBJ1-6; D remains unclear. This CDR3 reads CASSQSGNSPLHF. The CDR3 nucleotides read TGTGCCAGCAGCCAATCAGGAAATTCACCCCTCCACTTT. The whole variable domain, filled in from reference TRBV11-2 and TRBJ1-6, reads EAGVAQSPRYKIIEKRQSVAFWCNPISGHATLYWYQQILGQGPKLLIQFQNNGVVDDSQLPKDRFSAERLKGVDSTLKIQPAKLEDSAVYLCASSQSGNSPLHFGNGTRLTVT.